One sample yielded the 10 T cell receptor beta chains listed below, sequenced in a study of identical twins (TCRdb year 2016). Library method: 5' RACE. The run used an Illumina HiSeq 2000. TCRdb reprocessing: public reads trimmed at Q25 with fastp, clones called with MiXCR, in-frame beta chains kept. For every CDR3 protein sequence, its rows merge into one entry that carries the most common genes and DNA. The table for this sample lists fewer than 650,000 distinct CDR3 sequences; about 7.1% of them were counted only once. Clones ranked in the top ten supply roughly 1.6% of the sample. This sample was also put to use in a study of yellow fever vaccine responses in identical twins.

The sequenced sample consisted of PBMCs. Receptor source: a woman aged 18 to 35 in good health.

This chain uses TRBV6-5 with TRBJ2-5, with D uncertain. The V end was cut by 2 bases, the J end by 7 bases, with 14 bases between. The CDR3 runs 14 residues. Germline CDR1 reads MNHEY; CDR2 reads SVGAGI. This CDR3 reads CASSYTRDSPTQYF. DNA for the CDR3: TGTGCCAGCAGTTACACCCGTGATTCCCCGACCCAGTACTTC.

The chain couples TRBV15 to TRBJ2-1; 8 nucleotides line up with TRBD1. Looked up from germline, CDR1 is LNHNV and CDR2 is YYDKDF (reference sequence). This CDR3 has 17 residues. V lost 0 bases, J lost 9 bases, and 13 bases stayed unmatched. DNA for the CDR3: TGTGCCACCAGCAGAGATCGGGACAGGAGGAAAGGAGGTGAGCAGTTCTTC. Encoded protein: CATSRDRDRRKGGEQFF.

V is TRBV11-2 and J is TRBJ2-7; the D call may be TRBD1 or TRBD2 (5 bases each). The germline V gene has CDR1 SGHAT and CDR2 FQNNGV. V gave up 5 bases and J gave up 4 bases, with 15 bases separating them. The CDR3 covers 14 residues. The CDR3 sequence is CASSPRMGVYEQYV. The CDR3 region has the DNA TGTGCCAGCAGCCCCAGGATGGGGGTTTACGAGCAGTACGTC.

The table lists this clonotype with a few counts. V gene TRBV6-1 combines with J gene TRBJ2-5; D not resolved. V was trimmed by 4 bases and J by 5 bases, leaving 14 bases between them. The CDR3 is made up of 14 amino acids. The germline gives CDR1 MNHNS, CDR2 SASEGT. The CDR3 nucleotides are TGTGCCAGCAGTGCATCGGACCGATGGGAGACCCAGTACTTC. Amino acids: CASSASDRWETQYF.

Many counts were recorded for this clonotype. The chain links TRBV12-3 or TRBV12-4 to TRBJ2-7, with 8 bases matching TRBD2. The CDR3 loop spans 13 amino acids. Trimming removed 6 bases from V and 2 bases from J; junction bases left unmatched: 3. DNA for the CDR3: TGTGCCAGCAGCCGGGGGGGGGCCTACGAGCAGTACTTC. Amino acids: CASSRGGAYEQYF.

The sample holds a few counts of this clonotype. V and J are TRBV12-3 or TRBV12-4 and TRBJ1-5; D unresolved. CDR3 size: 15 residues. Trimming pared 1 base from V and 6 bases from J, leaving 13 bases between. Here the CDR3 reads CASSLDGEFGQPQHF. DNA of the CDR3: TGTGCCAGCAGTTTAGACGGAGAGTTTGGTCAGCCCCAGCATTTT.

CDR3 amino acids: CASSTRQINEKLFF. The CDR3 bases are TGTGCCAGTAGTACCCGACAGATTAATGAAAAACTGTTTTTT. The chain recombines TRBV19 with TRBJ1-4, with D tentatively TRBD1 (5 bases). V was pared by 4 bases and J by 4 bases, with 10 bases between. Germline assignment: CDR1 LNHDA and CDR2 SQIVND (reference sequence). There are 14 residues in the CDR3.

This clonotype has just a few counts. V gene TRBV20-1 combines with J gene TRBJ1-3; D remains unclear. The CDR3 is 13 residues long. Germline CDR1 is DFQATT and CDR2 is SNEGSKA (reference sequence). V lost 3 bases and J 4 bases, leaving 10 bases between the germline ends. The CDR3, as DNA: TGCAGTGCTAGTGAGGCCCGGGGAAACACCATATATTTT. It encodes CSASEARGNTIYF.

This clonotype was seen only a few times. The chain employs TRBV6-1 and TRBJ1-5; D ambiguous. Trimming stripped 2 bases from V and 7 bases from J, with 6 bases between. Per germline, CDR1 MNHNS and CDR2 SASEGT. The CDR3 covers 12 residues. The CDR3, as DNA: TGTGCCAGCAGTGAACCGGACCAGCCCCAGCATTTT. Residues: CASSEPDQPQHF.

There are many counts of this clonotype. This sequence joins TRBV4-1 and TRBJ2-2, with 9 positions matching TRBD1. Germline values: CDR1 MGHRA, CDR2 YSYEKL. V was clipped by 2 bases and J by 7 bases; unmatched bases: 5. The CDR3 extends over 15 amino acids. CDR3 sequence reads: CASSQPWTGVGELFF. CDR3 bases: TGCGCCAGCAGCCAACCTTGGACAGGGGTCGGGGAGCTGTTTTTT.